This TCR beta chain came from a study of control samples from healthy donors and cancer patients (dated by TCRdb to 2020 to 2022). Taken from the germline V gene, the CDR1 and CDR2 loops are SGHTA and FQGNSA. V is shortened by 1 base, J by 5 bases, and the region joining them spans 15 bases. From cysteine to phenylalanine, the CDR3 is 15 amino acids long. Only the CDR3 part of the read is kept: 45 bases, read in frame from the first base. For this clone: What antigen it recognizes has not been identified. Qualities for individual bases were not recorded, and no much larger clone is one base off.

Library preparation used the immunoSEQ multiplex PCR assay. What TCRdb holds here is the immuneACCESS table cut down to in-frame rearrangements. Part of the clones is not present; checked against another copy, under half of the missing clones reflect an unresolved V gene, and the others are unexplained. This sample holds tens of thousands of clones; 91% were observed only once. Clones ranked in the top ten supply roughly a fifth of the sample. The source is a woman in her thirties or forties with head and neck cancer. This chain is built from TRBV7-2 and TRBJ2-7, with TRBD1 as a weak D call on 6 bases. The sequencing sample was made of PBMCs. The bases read TGTGCCAGCAGCTTAGTCGGCAGGGGCGTCAACGAGCAGTACTTC. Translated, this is CASSLVGRGVNEQYF.